This T cell receptor (beta chain) is from a study of CXCR3-negative and CXCR3-positive naive CD8 T cells. Overall study context: Per-library TRB read counts averaged about 1.5 +/- 0.3 million, adding up to about 150 million in total. Study outcomes and limitations: CXCR3-positive naive cells carried more hydrophobic TRB CDR3s than CXCR3-negative naive cells did. Memory cells diverged, while naive CXCR3-positive and CXCR3-negative cells had similar TRBV-TRBJ usage. Most assays were run on fresh PBMCs (CXCR3 expression partially decreased after cryopreservation).

This CDR3 is built from 18 residues. Looked up from germline, CDR1 is MNHEY and CDR2 is SMNVEV (reference sequence). A note on this clonotype: Its target is not known.

Researchers prepared the TRB cDNA libraries using 5' RACE with UMI labels. Following a re-call of the 5' RACE reads, TCRdb has one entry per CDR3 protein and lacks DNA. Its listing shows roughly 120,000 distinct CDR3 sequences. Sorts that each held 270,000 or so cells were run in triplicate for every CD8+ T cell subset. The rearrangement links TRBV27 to TRBJ1-1; the D call of TRBD1 rests on TCRdb alone, since no DNA is present to check it. This clonotype was obtained from a human donor in good health. Some clones in this sample may be carry-over from other donors' samples. Sequenced: naive CXCR3+ CD8+ T cells from blood. Documented subset: CD45RO-CCR7+CD27+CD95- naive CD8+ T cells expressing CXCR3 (TNR3+). This CDR3 reads CASSLMLGTVGYGTEAFF.